This entry lists 12 T cell receptor beta chains sequenced from one sample in a study of cytomegalovirus exposure and HLA in healthy donors. The PCR ran on 60 Vbeta and 13 Jbeta primers. Method: immunoSEQ multiplex PCR; TCRdb's copy keeps in-frame clones and lacks some. The data hold 250,000 to 300,000 clones, with around 90% observed a single time. Sequencing input: PBMCs. The receptor set was obtained from a girl between 2 and 10 years old in good health and CMV-seronegative.

This chain links TRBV4-1 with TRBJ2-1; TRBD2 agrees at 11 bases. CDR3 length: 17 amino acids. Trimming took 0 bases from V and 4 from J; bases not matched to a gene: 5. CDR1 is MGHRA and CDR2 is YSYEKL in the germline V gene. CDR3 sequence: CASSQDQTSGAYNEQFF. The CDR3 coding sequence is TGCGCCAGCAGCCAAGATCAGACTAGCGGGGCTTACAATGAGCAGTTCTTC.

The genes are TRBV7-6 and TRBJ2-3, with D possibly TRBD1 on 6 matching bases. In germline, CDR1 is SGHVS, CDR2 FNYEAQ. The CDR3 is made up of 15 amino acids. V lost 5 bases to trimming and J lost 2 bases, with 14 bases between them. CDR3 loop: CASSGEQGVTDTQYF. The CDR3 DNA follows: TGTGCCAGCAGCGGGGAACAGGGAGTCACAGATACGCAGTATTTT.

The rearrangement joins TRBV5-1 to TRBJ1-6; 11 nucleotides line up with TRBD1. J lost 9 bases, V lost 4 bases, and 6 bases had no gene match. Germline V gives CDR1 SGHRS, CDR2 YFSETQ. This CDR3 has 15 amino acids. Here the CDR3 DNA reads TGCGCCAGCAGCCGGGGACAGGGGGTCGCTTCACCCCTCCACTTT. Its protein product is CASSRGQGVASPLHF.

The V gene is TRBV10-3, the J gene TRBJ2-7, with D possibly TRBD1 on 6 matching bases. There are 12 residues in the CDR3. Germline lookup yields CDR1 ENHRY and CDR2 SYGVKD. V was clipped by 8 bases and J by 2 bases, with 10 bases between them. This CDR3 reads CAIGQGTYEQYF. The CDR3 DNA reads as TGTGCCATCGGGCAGGGGACCTACGAGCAGTACTTC.

The chain joins TRBV7-8 to TRBJ1-6; weak D call: TRBD1 (6 bases). V was cut by 1 base and J by 7 bases, with 14 bases left in between. The CDR3 runs 16 residues. CDR1 SGHVS and CDR2 FQNEAQ come from the germline V gene. In nucleotides, the CDR3 is TGTGCCAGCAGCTTAGGTGTGGGGGCGGTAAATTCACCCCTCCACTTT. Its translation is CASSLGVGAVNSPLHF.

The chain is built from TRBV4-1 and TRBJ2-3, with 9 bases aligning to TRBD2. V shed 0 bases, J shed 2 bases, and the junction held 6 bases outside the gene matches. There are 17 residues in the CDR3. Per the germline V gene, CDR1 is MGHRA and CDR2 is YSYEKL. The CDR3 DNA reads as TGCGCCAGCAGCCAAGATTGGGCGGGGGGGATCACAGATACGCAGTATTTT. Protein sequence: CASSQDWAGGITDTQYF.

The chain is built from TRBV7-9 and TRBJ2-7; 7 nucleotides line up with TRBD2. Unmatched junction bases numbered 6, after V lost 1 base and J lost 0 bases. The germline V gene encodes CDR1 SEHNR and CDR2 FQNEAQ (reference sequence). This CDR3 region has 16 residues. The CDR3 protein is CASSLDSGGPSYEQYF. The CDR3 bases are TGTGCCAGCAGCTTAGATTCGGGGGGTCCCTCCTACGAGCAGTACTTC.

CDR3 loop: CASSLIGGGGKENTEAFF. CDR3 nucleotides: TGTGCCAGCAGCCTAATCGGTGGGGGCGGAAAGGAGAACACTGAAGCTTTCTTT. The chain is built from TRBV7-9 and TRBJ1-1; perhaps TRBD1 as D (6 bases). Per the germline V gene, CDR1 is SEHNR and CDR2 is FQNEAQ (reference sequence). Trimming took 5 bases from V and 1 from J, leaving 23 bases between them. The CDR3 is made up of 18 amino acids.

This rearrangement joins TRBV21-1 to TRBJ2-1; TRBD2, the table's D call, was not compared with the DNA. TRBV21-1 is listed as a pseudogene. The CDR3 length is 13 residues. The CDR3 is CATQGTMYNEQFF. The CDR3 DNA reads as TGTGCCACCCAGGGGACTATGTACAATGAGCAGTTCTTC.

The chain couples TRBV6-5 to TRBJ1-1, with D perhaps matching TRBD1 (5 bases). Trimming removed 7 bases at V and 5 bases at J, with 14 bases between. This CDR3 has 13 amino acids. Per the germline V gene, CDR1 is MNHEY and CDR2 is SVGAGI. CDR3 nucleotide sequence: TGTGCCAGCAAGCGCGGGGGGGGAACTGAAGCTTTCTTT. Its protein product is CASKRGGGTEAFF.

The V gene is TRBV9, the J gene TRBJ2-1, with D possibly TRBD2 on 6 matching bases. Germline lookup yields CDR1 SGDLS and CDR2 YYNGEE. The CDR3 runs to 18 residues. Trimming took 3 bases from V and 0 from J, leaving 19 bases between them. The CDR3 nucleotides read TGTGCCAGCAGCGACTCCCAAGCGGGTTTAAGCTCCTACAATGAGCAGTTCTTC. It translates to CASSDSQAGLSSYNEQFF.

Remarks on this clone: Relative to the germline gene, one junction end is altered; a read error may explain this. This chain links TRBV5-1 with TRBJ2-7; D may be TRBD2 (6 bases). This CDR3 has 14 amino acids. CDR1 is SGHRS, CDR2 YFSETQ, per germline. The CDR3 loop reads CAGSWGDQNSQQYF. For the CDR3, the DNA is TGCGCCGGCAGCTGGGGGGACCAAAACAGCCAGCAGTACTTC. The full variable domain, with the rest looked up from reference TRBV5-1 and TRBJ2-7, is KAGVTQTPRYLIKTRGQQVTLSCSPISGHRSVSWYQQTPGQGLQFLFEYFSETQRNKGNFPGRFSGRQFSNSRSEMNVSTLELGDSALYLCAGSWGDQNSQQYFGPGTRLTVT.